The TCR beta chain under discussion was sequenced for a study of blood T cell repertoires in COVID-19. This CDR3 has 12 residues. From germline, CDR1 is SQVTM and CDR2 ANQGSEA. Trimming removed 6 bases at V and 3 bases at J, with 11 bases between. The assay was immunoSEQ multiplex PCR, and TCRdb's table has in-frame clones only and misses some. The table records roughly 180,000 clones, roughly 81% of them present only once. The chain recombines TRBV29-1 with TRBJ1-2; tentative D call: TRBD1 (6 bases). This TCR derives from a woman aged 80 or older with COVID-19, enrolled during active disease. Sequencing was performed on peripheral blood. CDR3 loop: CSVTGIDYGYTF. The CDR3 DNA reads TGCAGCGTAACAGGGATCGACTATGGCTACACCTTC.